The sequence of this TCR beta chain was determined in a study of blood T cell repertoires in COVID-19. Study background: Nucleic acid was either cDNA or gDNA, and it came from T cells, B-cell-depleted T cells, or PBMCs.

Per the germline V gene, CDR1 is MNHEY and CDR2 is SMNVEV (reference sequence). This CDR3 contains 15 residues. After removal of 5 bases from V and 4 bases from J, the junction contained 6 bases not matched to a gene. The method was immunoSEQ multiplex PCR; TCRdb's version includes in-frame clones alone and lacks a portion of them. This repertoire shows roughly 65,000 clones, 60% to 85% found once; its top ten account for 20% to 25%. The chain combines TRBV27 with TRBJ2-1, with TRBD1 matching over 9 bases. The sample comprised peripheral blood. This sequence originates from a human donor in a cohort sampled during active COVID-19. In nucleotides, the CDR3 is TGTGCCAGCAGTCTAGCCGGGACAGGGTACAATGAGCAGTTCTTC. Protein sequence: CASSLAGTGYNEQFF.